The next 24 T cell receptor beta chains were all read from a single sample in a study of shared clonotypes between healthy human individuals. In the naive CD8 group, cells lacked CD45RO and were positively selected for CCR7, so terminally differentiated effector memory CD45RA+ cells were left out. Sequencing was performed with immunoSEQ multiplex PCR; in TCRdb, only in-frame clones are kept and a portion is missing. In the table there are 560,000 or so clones, around 96% of which are singletons. Sequencing was carried out using naive CD8+ T cells sorted from blood. These receptors all come from a young woman in good health.

The rearrangement uses TRBV5-1 and TRBJ1-2; 7 bases are shared with TRBD1. Germline values: CDR1 SGHRS, CDR2 YFSETQ. V gave up 3 bases and J gave up 1 base; unmatched junction bases: 9. The CDR3 runs to 16 residues. This chain's CDR3 is CASSYDREGINYGYTF. DNA for the CDR3: TGCGCCAGCAGCTACGACAGGGAGGGAATTAACTATGGCTACACCTTC. Complete variable domain (other parts from reference TRBV5-1 and TRBJ1-2): KAGVTQTPRYLIKTRGQQVTLSCSPISGHRSVSWYQQTPGQGLQFLFEYFSETQRNKGNFPGRFSGRQFSNSRSEMNVSTLELGDSALYLCASSYDREGINYGYTFGSGTRLTVV.

This clone was picked up one time. The chain carries TRBV5-8 and TRBJ1-1; no firm D call. This CDR3 is built from 14 residues. Germline lookup yields CDR1 SGHTS and CDR2 YDEGEE. The V and J ends lost 0 bases and 1 base respectively, with 7 bases between them. DNA of the CDR3: TGTGCCAGCAGCTTGGCAGGAGAGAACACTGAAGCTTTCTTT. As protein: CASSLAGENTEAFF.

This chain connects TRBV19 to TRBJ2-2, with 7 bases identical to TRBD1. Germline V gene sequence: CDR1 LNHDA, CDR2 SQIVND (reference sequence). Trimming cost V 4 bases and J 1 base; bases outside gene matches: 9. The CDR3 spans 17 residues. The CDR3 DNA is TGTGCCAGTAGTAGGCCCAGGGGACAGAGGAACACCGGGGAGCTGTTTTTT. Encoded protein: CASSRPRGQRNTGELFF.

The chain is built from TRBV5-1 and TRBJ1-1; D is uncertain. V was trimmed by 6 bases and J by 4 bases, leaving 16 bases between them. The CDR3 totals 14 residues. Looked up from germline, CDR1 is SGHRS and CDR2 is YFSETQ. CDR3 residues: CASKSPHLGTEAFF. The CDR3 bases are TGCGCCAGCAAATCCCCTCATTTGGGCACTGAAGCTTTCTTT.

The chain has TRBV7-3 and TRBJ2-7, with D possibly being TRBD1 (6 bases). Between the trimmed V and J ends, which lost 2 bases and 3 bases, there was a span of 8 bases. CDR3 length equals 13 residues. Germline CDR1 reads SGHTA; CDR2 reads FQGTGA. The CDR3 reads CASSLGQYYEQYF. For the CDR3, the DNA is TGTGCCAGCAGCTTAGGACAGTACTACGAGCAGTACTTC.

V gene TRBV28 combines with J gene TRBJ2-7, with 8 bases identical to TRBD2. Trimming at V came to 5 bases and at J to 0 bases, leaving 3 bases not matched to a gene. The germline V gene encodes CDR1 MDHEN and CDR2 SYDVKM. This CDR3 comprises 14 residues. The CDR3 DNA sequence: TGTGCCAGCAGTCTCGGACTAGCCTCCTACGAGCAGTACTTC. Translating it yields CASSLGLASYEQYF.

The V gene is TRBV4-1, the J gene TRBJ1-4; 10 positions match TRBD1. Losses at the gene ends were 2 bases for V and 6 bases for J; bases not matched to a gene: 3. The CDR3 contains 15 residues. CDR1 is MGHRA and CDR2 is YSYEKL in the germline V gene. CDR3 sequence (DNA): TGCGCCAGCAGCCAACCCGGGACAGGGGATGAAAAACTGTTTTTT. It is translated as CASSQPGTGDEKLFF.

Notes on this clone: The sample holds other DNA sequences that translate to the same CDR3. J is TRBJ2-1 and V is TRBV28; the D gene is possibly TRBD2 (5 bases). Trimming took 1 base from V and 5 from J, leaving 6 bases between them. Germline V gene data show CDR1 as MDHEN and CDR2 as SYDVKM. This CDR3 is 13 amino acids long. The chain's CDR3 is CASSLLRDNEQFF. Here the CDR3 DNA reads TGTGCCAGCAGTTTATTGAGGGACAATGAGCAGTTCTTC.

About this clone: The same CDR3 can be traced to other DNA sequences in this sample. This chain joins TRBV27 and TRBJ2-7, with D perhaps matching TRBD2 (7 bases). Trimming pared 2 bases from V and 4 bases from J, leaving 15 bases between. Germline CDR1 MNHEY, CDR2 SMNVEV (reference sequence). CDR3 length: 15 amino acids. CDR3 DNA: TGTGCCAGCAGTTTAAGTAGGGGGGGCCTTTACGAGCAGTACTTC. It specifies CASSLSRGGLYEQYF.

The chain uses TRBV10-2 and TRBJ1-1, with a weak D call TRBD1 (6 bases). Deletions cut 7 bases from V and 2 bases from J, with 11 bases between. The germline V gene has CDR1 WSHSY and CDR2 SAAADI. CDR3 length equals 13 residues. DNA for the CDR3: TGCGCCAGCACTGGGACACTCAACACTGAAGCTTTCTTT. Its protein product is CASTGTLNTEAFF.

The rearrangement joins TRBV10-3 to TRBJ2-7; tentatively, D is TRBD1 or TRBD2 (5 bases each). Germline CDR1 reads ENHRY; CDR2 reads SYGVKD. CDR3 size: 13 residues. The V and J ends lost 7 bases and 4 bases respectively, with 14 bases between them. This CDR3 is CAIMGEEIYEQYF. In nucleotides, the CDR3 is TGTGCCATCATGGGGGAAGAGATTTACGAGCAGTACTTC.

The V call is TRBV27, the J call TRBJ2-7; D gene uncertain. The V end was cut by 4 bases, the J end by 7 bases, with 20 bases between. The germline CDR1 and CDR2 sequences are MNHEY and SMNVEV (reference sequence). The CDR3 totals 15 residues. The CDR3 DNA sequence: TGTGCCAGCAGTTCCTATCCCTCCCTCCCCTGGGAGCAGTACTTC. This translates into CASSSYPSLPWEQYF.

V and J are TRBV28 and TRBJ2-1, with 9 bases identical to TRBD2. This CDR3 is 13 amino acids long. The germline CDR1 and CDR2 sequences are MDHEN and SYDVKM. Trimming cost V 5 bases and J 9 bases; bases outside gene matches: 5. CDR3 region: CASSPGGRGEQFF. The CDR3 DNA is TGTGCCAGCAGTCCCGGCGGGAGGGGTGAGCAGTTCTTC. The variable domain in full, with the rest retrieved from reference TRBV28 and TRBJ2-1, is DVKVTQSSRYLVKRTGEKVFLECVQDMDHENMFWYRQDPGLGLRLIYFSYDVKMKEKGDIPEGYSVSREKKERFSLILESASTNQTSMYLCASSPGGRGEQFFGPGTRLTVL.

The V and J genes are TRBV2 and TRBJ1-2; 8 bases are shared with TRBD1. The CDR3 spans 13 residues. Trimming took 8 bases from V and 8 from J; bases not matched to a gene: 10. The germline CDR1 and CDR2 sequences are SNHLY and FYNNEI. The CDR3 here is CASWAQGAKGYTF. CDR3 DNA sequence: TGTGCCAGCTGGGCGCAGGGGGCAAAGGGCTACACCTTC.

The chain recombines TRBV13 with TRBJ2-7; D may be TRBD2 (6 bases). CDR1 and CDR2 from the germline V gene are PRHDT and FYEKMQ (reference sequence). Trimming removed 1 base from V and 4 bases from J, with 17 bases in between. This CDR3 contains 16 residues. CDR3 residues: CASSLEPYGSRYEQYF. The CDR3 DNA reads as TGTGCCAGCAGCTTAGAACCCTACGGGAGCAGGTACGAGCAGTACTTC.

Comments on this clone: Other nucleotide sequences from this sample produce the same CDR3. The genes are TRBV19 and TRBJ2-2, with D uncertain. V lost 1 base and J lost 1, with 4 bases in between. Germline V gene lookup returns CDR1 LNHDA and CDR2 SQIVND (reference sequence). The CDR3 is 14 residues long. This chain's CDR3 is CASSIAWNTGELFF. CDR3 DNA: TGTGCCAGTAGTATAGCTTGGAACACCGGGGAGCTGTTTTTT.

The rearrangement links TRBV11-2 to TRBJ2-7, with D possibly being TRBD1 (7 bases). The CDR3 is 16 amino acids. The V gene lost 1 base and the J gene lost 4 bases, with 17 bases spanning the gap. Germline V gene sequence: CDR1 SGHAT, CDR2 FQNNGV. As DNA, the CDR3 is TGTGCCAGCAGCTTAGTTCCCGGACAGGAGGGATACGAGCAGTACTTC. This translates into CASSLVPGQEGYEQYF.

The CDR3 spells CASSLMGSSTDTQYF. CDR3 DNA: TGTGCCAGCAGCTTAATGGGCAGTAGCACAGATACGCAGTATTTT. The chain links TRBV7-3 to TRBJ2-3; D gene ambiguous. CDR3 size: 15 residues. Germline V gene sequence: CDR1 SGHTA, CDR2 FQGTGA. V gave up 1 base and J gave up 0 bases, with 8 bases separating them. Variable domain in full (rest from reference TRBV7-3 and TRBJ2-3): GAGVSQTPSNKVTEKGKYVELRCDPISGHTALYWYRQSLGQGPEFLIYFQGTGAADDSGLPNDRFFAVRPEGSVSTLKIQRTERGDSAVYLCASSLMGSSTDTQYFGPGTRLTVL.

J is TRBJ2-5 and V is TRBV5-4; 8 bases line up with TRBD1. Germline V gives CDR1 SGHNT, CDR2 YYREEE (reference sequence). J lost 5 bases, V lost 0 bases, and 6 bases had no gene match. There are 15 residues in the CDR3. Here the CDR3 reads CASSLAGQGDETQYF. In nucleotides, the CDR3 is TGTGCCAGCAGCTTGGCTGGACAGGGAGACGAGACCCAGTACTTC.

The chain carries TRBV28 and TRBJ1-5; TRBD1 might be the D (5 bases). The length of the CDR3 is 16 residues. The ends were cut back, 11 bases at V and 4 bases at J, with 24 bases in the middle. The germline V gene has CDR1 MDHEN and CDR2 SYDVKM. The CDR3 sequence is CASIPYLGGSNQPQHF. The DNA of the CDR3 is TGTGCCTCTATTCCTTACCTTGGGGGGAGTAATCAGCCCCAGCATTTT.

This clone has just one count. The chain combines TRBV5-6 with TRBJ1-4; D is undetermined. Deletions cut 2 bases from V and 5 bases from J, with 7 bases between. Germline V gene data show CDR1 as SGHDT and CDR2 as YYEEEE. There are 13 residues in the CDR3. The CDR3 sequence is CASSFSLNEKLFF. In DNA, the CDR3 is TGTGCCAGCAGCTTTTCCCTAAATGAAAAACTGTTTTTT. The full variable domain, with the rest looked up from reference TRBV5-6 and TRBJ1-4, is DAGVTQSPTHLIKTRGQQVTLRCSPKSGHDTVSWYQQALGQGPQFIFQYYEEEERQRGNFPDRFSGHQFPNYSSELNVNALLLGDSALYLCASSFSLNEKLFFGSGTQLSVL.

This clone was picked up one time. The rearrangement uses TRBV4-1 and TRBJ1-2; D unclear. CDR1 is MGHRA, CDR2 YSYEKL, per germline. CDR3 length equals 15 residues. The V gene lost 1 base and the J gene lost 4 bases, with 13 bases spanning the gap. The CDR3 bases are TGCGCCAGCAGCCAAGGGCCTCAGGTACCCTATGGCTACACCTTC. As protein: CASSQGPQVPYGYTF.

The rearrangement joins TRBV6-6 to TRBJ1-1; D ambiguous. V lost 3 bases to trimming and J lost 4 bases, with 9 bases between them. In germline, CDR1 is MNHNY, CDR2 SVGAGI (reference sequence). CDR3 length equals 13 residues. As DNA, the CDR3 is TGTGCCAGCAGTTATTCCGGAGCCACTGAAGCTTTCTTT. Translating gives CASSYSGATEAFF.

Comments on this clone: One junction end does not reproduce the germline sequence, and a read error may be involved. The chain couples TRBV5-1 to TRBJ1-1; 9 bases are a match to TRBD1. Germline V lookup: CDR1 SGHRS, CDR2 YFSETQ. CDR3 length: 14 amino acids. The CDR3 is CASSFRDRDRSRSF. DNA for the CDR3: TGCGCCAGCAGCTTCCGGGACAGGGACCGTTCAAGGTCCTTT. Variable domain in full (rest from reference TRBV5-1 and TRBJ1-1): KAGVTQTPRYLIKTRGQQVTLSCSPISGHRSVSWYQQTPGQGLQFLFEYFSETQRNKGNFPGRFSGRQFSNSRSEMNVSTLELGDSALYLCASSFRDRDRSRSFGQGTRLTVV.